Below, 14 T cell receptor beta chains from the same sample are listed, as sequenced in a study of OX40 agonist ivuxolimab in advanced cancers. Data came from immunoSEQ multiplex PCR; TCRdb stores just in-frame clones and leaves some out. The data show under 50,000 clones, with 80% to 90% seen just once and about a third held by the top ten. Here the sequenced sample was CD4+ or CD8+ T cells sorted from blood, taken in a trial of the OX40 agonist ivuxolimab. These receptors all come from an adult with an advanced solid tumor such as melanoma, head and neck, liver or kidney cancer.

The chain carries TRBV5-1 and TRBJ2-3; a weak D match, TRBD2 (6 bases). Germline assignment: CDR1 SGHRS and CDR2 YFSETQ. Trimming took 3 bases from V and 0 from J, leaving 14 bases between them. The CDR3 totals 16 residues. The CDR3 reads CASSSTSFASTDTQYF. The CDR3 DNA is TGCGCCAGCAGCTCAACTAGCTTTGCTAGCACAGATACGCAGTATTTT.

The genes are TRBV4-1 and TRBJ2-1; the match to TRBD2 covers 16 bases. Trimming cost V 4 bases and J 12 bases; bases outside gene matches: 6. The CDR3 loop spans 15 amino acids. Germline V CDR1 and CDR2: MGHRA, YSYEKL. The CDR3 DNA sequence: TGCGCCAGCAGCCGAGGGACTAGCGGGAGGGAAGTGCAGTTCTTC. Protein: CASSRGTSGREVQFF.

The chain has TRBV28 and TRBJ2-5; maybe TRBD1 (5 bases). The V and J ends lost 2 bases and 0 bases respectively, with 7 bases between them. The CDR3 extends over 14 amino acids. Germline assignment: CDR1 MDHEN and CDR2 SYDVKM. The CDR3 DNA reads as TGTGCCAGCAGTTTAGAGGACAACCAAGAGACCCAGTACTTC. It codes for CASSLEDNQETQYF.

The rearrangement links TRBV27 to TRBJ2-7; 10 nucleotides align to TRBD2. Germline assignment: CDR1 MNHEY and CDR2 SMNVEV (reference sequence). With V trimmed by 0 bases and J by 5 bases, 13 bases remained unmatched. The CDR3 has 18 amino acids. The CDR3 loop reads CASSLSLGLSGGANEQYF. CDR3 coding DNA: TGTGCCAGCAGTTTATCACTAGGGCTAAGCGGGGGGGCCAACGAGCAGTACTTC.

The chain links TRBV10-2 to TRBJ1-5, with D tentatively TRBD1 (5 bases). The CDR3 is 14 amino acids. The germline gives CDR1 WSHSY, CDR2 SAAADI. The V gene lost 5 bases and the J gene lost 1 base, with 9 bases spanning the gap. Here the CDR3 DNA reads TGCGCCAGCAGTCTAAGACAGAGCAATCAGCCCCAGCATTTT. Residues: CASSLRQSNQPQHF.

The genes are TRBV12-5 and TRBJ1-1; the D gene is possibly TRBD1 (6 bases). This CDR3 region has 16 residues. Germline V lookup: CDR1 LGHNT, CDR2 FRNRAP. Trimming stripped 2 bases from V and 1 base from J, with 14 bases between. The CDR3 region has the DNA TGTGCTAGTGGTTTGTCTCAAGGGGGGCGGAACACTGAAGCTTTCTTT. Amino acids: CASGLSQGGRNTEAFF.

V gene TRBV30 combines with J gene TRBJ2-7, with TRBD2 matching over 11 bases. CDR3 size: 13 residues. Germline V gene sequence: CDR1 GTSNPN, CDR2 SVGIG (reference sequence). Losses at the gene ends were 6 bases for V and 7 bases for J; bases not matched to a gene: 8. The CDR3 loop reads CACKTSGMREQYF. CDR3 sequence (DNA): TGTGCCTGTAAGACTAGCGGGATGAGGGAGCAGTACTTC.

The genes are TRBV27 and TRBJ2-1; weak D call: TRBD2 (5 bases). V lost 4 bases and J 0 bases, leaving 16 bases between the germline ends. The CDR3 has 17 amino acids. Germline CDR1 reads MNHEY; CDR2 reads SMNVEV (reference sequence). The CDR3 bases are TGTGCCAGCAGTTCGACCCGTGAGCGGAGCTCCTACAATGAGCAGTTCTTC. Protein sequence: CASSSTRERSSYNEQFF.

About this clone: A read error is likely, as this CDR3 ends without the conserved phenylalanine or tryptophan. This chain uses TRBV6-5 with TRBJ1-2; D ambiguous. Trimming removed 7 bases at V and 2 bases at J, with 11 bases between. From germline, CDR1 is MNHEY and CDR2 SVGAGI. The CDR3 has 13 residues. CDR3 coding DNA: TGTGCCAGCACCGAACGCCGGAACTATGGCTACACCCTC. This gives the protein CASTERRNYGYTL.

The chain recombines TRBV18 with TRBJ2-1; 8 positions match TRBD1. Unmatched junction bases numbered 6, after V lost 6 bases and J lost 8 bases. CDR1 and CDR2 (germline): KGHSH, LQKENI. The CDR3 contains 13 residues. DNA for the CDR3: TGTGCCAGCTCTTCAACACAGGGGGATGAGCAGTTCTTC. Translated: CASSSTQGDEQFF.

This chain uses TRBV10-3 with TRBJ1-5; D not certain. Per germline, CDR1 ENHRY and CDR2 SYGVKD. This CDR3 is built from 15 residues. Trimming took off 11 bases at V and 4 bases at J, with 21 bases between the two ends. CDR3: CASRAGPAINQPQHF. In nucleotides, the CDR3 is TGTGCCTCACGGGCAGGACCGGCCATAAATCAGCCCCAGCATTTT.

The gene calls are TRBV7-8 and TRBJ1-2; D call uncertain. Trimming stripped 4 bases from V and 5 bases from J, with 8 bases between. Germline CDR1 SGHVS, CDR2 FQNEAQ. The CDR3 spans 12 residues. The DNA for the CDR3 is TGTGCCAGCAGCTCCCCCGGGTATGGCTACACCTTC. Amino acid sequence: CASSSPGYGYTF.

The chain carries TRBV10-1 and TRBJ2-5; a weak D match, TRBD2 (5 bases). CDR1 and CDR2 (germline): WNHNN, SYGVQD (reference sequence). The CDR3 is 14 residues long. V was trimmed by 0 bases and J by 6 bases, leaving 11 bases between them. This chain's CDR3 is CASSESGAQKTQYF. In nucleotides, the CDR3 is TGCGCCAGCAGTGAGTCGGGAGCCCAGAAGACCCAGTACTTC.

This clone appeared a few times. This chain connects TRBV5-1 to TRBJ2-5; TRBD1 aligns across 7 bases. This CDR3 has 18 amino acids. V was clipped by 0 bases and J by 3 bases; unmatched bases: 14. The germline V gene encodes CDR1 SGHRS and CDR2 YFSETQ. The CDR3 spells CASSLDGMTGTAEETQYF. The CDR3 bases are TGCGCCAGCAGCTTGGATGGAATGACCGGGACAGCAGAAGAGACCCAGTACTTC.